Presented here are 21 T cell receptor beta chains from one specimen sequenced in a study of T cells in Graves' hyperthyroidism and ophthalmopathy. Amplification of TCR beta CDR3 regions was performed using RNA transcripts as template. TCR CDR3 underwent first-round RT-PCR with the HTBI primer set. TCRdb analysed the multiplex PCR reads with MiXCR anew, one entry per CDR3 protein. The table shows about 600,000 distinct CDR3 sequences, with 16% occurring only once. Sequenced material: blood. All receptors derive from a woman aged 40 to 50 with Graves' ophthalmopathy.

The chain uses TRBV3-1 and TRBJ1-1; D is perhaps TRBD1 (6 bases). This CDR3 contains 15 residues. Trimming took 1 base from V and 7 from J, leaving 16 bases between them. Germline V gene data show CDR1 as LGHDT and CDR2 as YNNKEL (reference sequence). The CDR3 sequence is CASSQGHGGLGEAFF. The CDR3, as DNA: TGTGCCAGCAGCCAAGGGCATGGGGGGCTTGGTGAAGCTTTCTTT.

This clonotype was seen many times. The CDR3 here is CSARTGGGGYTF. CDR3 DNA sequence: TGCAGTGCGCGGACAGGGGGCGGTGGCTACACCTTC. The chain is built from TRBV20-1 and TRBJ1-2; 11 bases line up with TRBD1. This CDR3 has 12 residues. With V trimmed by 6 bases and J by 7 bases, 4 bases remained unmatched. Looked up from germline, CDR1 is DFQATT and CDR2 is SNEGSKA (reference sequence).

In its sample, this clonotype was seen many times. The V call is TRBV28, the J call TRBJ2-1, with 13 bases matching TRBD2. Germline values: CDR1 MDHEN, CDR2 SYDVKM. V shed 4 bases, J shed 8 bases, and the junction held 11 bases outside the gene matches. The CDR3 spans 17 residues. Here the CDR3 DNA reads TGTGCCAGCAGTTCTAAGGGACTAGCGGGATACAGCGATGAGCAGTTCTTC. Residues: CASSSKGLAGYSDEQFF. Supplemented by reference TRBV28 and TRBJ2-1, the full variable domain reads DVKVTQSSRYLVKRTGEKVFLECVQDMDHENMFWYRQDPGLGLRLIYFSYDVKMKEKGDIPEGYSVSREKKERFSLILESASTNQTSMYLCASSSKGLAGYSDEQFFGPGTRLTVL.

This clonotype occurred a few times. The CDR3: CASSSVVAGGRWVRSTEAFF. CDR3 DNA sequence: TGTGCCAGCAGCTCGGTGGTGGCAGGGGGGAGGTGGGTTCGGAGCACTGAAGCTTTCTTT. The chain uses TRBV5-6 and TRBJ1-1; TRBD1 matches 7 bases. V shed 3 bases and J 4 bases; nucleotides not matched to a gene: 24. The CDR3 has 20 residues. Germline V CDR1 and CDR2: SGHDT, YYEEEE.

The CDR3 loop is CASSLRTGTGELFF. The CDR3 nucleotides read TGTGCCAGCAGCTTGCGGACCGGCACCGGGGAGCTGTTTTTT. The chain joins TRBV7-6 to TRBJ2-2; D remains ambiguous. V was clipped by 3 bases and J by 4 bases, with 9 bases between them. Germline values: CDR1 SGHVS, CDR2 FNYEAQ. CDR3 size: 14 residues.

This clonotype was counted at least ten times. The J gene is TRBJ1-1, the V gene TRBV3-1, with D possibly TRBD1 on 5 matching bases. Trimming pared 6 bases from V and 1 base from J, leaving 12 bases between. CDR3 length equals 14 residues. Germline V gene sequence: CDR1 LGHDT, CDR2 YNNKEL (reference sequence). This chain's CDR3 is CASSPSQGNTEAFF. CDR3 nucleotide sequence: TGTGCCAGCAGTCCCAGCCAGGGGAACACTGAAGCTTTCTTT.

This chain links TRBV30 with TRBJ2-7; possible D gene TRBD1, 5 bases. Germline loops: CDR1 GTSNPN, CDR2 SVGIG (reference sequence). The V end lost 5 bases, the J end lost 6 bases, and 14 bases lay between the germline ends. The CDR3 has 12 residues. CDR3 amino acids: CAWGARAGEQYF. The CDR3 DNA is TGTGCCTGGGGGGCCAGGGCTGGCGAGCAGTACTTC.

The table lists this clonotype with a few counts. V and J are TRBV7-9 and TRBJ1-1, with TRBD1 matching over 7 bases. The CDR3 runs 14 residues. The ends lost 4 bases at V and 3 bases at J; junction bases unmatched: 5. The germline gives CDR1 SEHNR, CDR2 FQNEAQ (reference sequence). The CDR3 nucleotides are TGTGCCAGCAGCTCACCAACAGGGGACACTGAAGCTTTCTTT. Amino acid sequence: CASSSPTGDTEAFF.

This clonotype was found many times. The V gene is TRBV5-1, the J gene TRBJ1-1; TRBD1 agrees at 8 bases. CDR1 is SGHRS and CDR2 is YFSETQ in the germline V gene. This CDR3 comprises 16 residues. V shed 4 bases, J shed 1 base, and the junction held 9 bases outside the gene matches. The CDR3 sequence: CASSRTGGQSNTEAFF. The DNA of the CDR3 is TGCGCCAGCAGCCGAACAGGGGGGCAGTCGAACACTGAAGCTTTCTTT.

This clonotype appeared a few times. V is TRBV7-3 and J is TRBJ2-2; no reliable D call. V lost 5 bases, J lost 0 bases, and 10 bases lay in between. From germline, CDR1 is SGHTA and CDR2 FQGTGA. The length of the CDR3 is 15 residues. CDR3 DNA: TGTGCCAGCAGCAGCAGGCCAACGAACACCGGGGAGCTGTTTTTT. Translated: CASSSRPTNTGELFF.

Many counts were recorded for this clonotype. The chain has TRBV19 and TRBJ1-1; no clear D. V lost 3 bases to trimming and J lost 3 bases, with 11 bases between them. The CDR3 consists of 14 residues. The germline CDR1 and CDR2 sequences are LNHDA and SQIVND (reference sequence). The CDR3 region has the DNA TGTGCCAGTAGTATCGGCAGGCAATACACTGAAGCTTTCTTT. It translates to CASSIGRQYTEAFF. Variable domain in full (rest from reference TRBV19 and TRBJ1-1): DGGITQSPKYLFRKEGQNVTLSCEQNLNHDAMYWYRQDPGQGLRLIYYSQIVNDFQKGDIAEGYSVSREKKESFPLTVTSAQKNPTAFYLCASSIGRQYTEAFFGQGTRLTVV.

The V gene is TRBV7-8, the J gene TRBJ1-6; TRBD1 matches 7 bases. Germline V gene sequence: CDR1 SGHVS, CDR2 FQNEAQ. The V and J ends lost 1 base and 6 bases, in that order; junction bases with no gene match: 6. This CDR3 contains 16 residues. CDR3 protein: CASSLDRTGFNSPLHF. The CDR3 DNA is TGTGCCAGCAGCTTAGATCGGACAGGATTTAATTCACCCCTCCACTTT.

This clonotype has only a few counts. CDR3 DNA sequence: TGCGCCAGCAGCGCTAGCTTGGGAGTGAACACTGAAGCTTTCTTT. Its translation is CASSASLGVNTEAFF. The rearrangement uses TRBV5-1 and TRBJ1-1; D gene uncertain. CDR3 length: 15 residues. The V end was cut by 4 bases, the J end by 0 bases, with 13 bases between. The germline V gene has CDR1 SGHRS and CDR2 YFSETQ.

This clonotype was seen a few times. This chain uses TRBV5-6 with TRBJ2-1, with D perhaps matching TRBD1 (6 bases). The CDR3 consists of 18 residues. The V and J ends lost 1 base and 8 bases respectively, with 25 bases between them. Germline CDR1 is SGHDT and CDR2 is YYEEEE. The CDR3 nucleotides are TGTGCCAGCAGCTTGCGCGGTCGCCTGAGACAGGAAGGCGATGAGCAGTTCTTC. This codes for CASSLRGRLRQEGDEQFF.

The chain links TRBV9 to TRBJ1-2; a possible D gene is TRBD1 (5 bases). V lost 0 bases, J lost 6 bases, and 15 bases lay in between. The CDR3 is made up of 15 amino acids. The germline V gene encodes CDR1 SGDLS and CDR2 YYNGEE. The CDR3 protein is CASSVDLRGGDGYTF. The CDR3 nucleotides read TGTGCCAGCAGCGTAGACTTACGGGGCGGTGATGGCTACACCTTC.

This clonotype has a handful of counts. The rearrangement links TRBV10-3 to TRBJ2-3; 9 bases are a match to TRBD1. The CDR3 has 14 residues. Germline lookup yields CDR1 ENHRY and CDR2 SYGVKD. V shed 7 bases and J 2 bases; nucleotides not matched to a gene: 4. The CDR3: CAIKGQGNTDTQYF. In nucleotides, the CDR3 is TGTGCCATCAAGGGACAGGGAAACACAGATACGCAGTATTTT.

This clonotype turned up a few times. The chain uses TRBV15 and TRBJ2-2; TRBD2 aligns across 13 bases. Germline CDR1 and CDR2: LNHNV and YYDKDF (reference sequence). J was trimmed by 7 bases and V by 0 bases; bases with no gene match: 5. The CDR3 covers 17 residues. The CDR3, as DNA: TGTGCCACCAGCAGAGATCTGGGACTAGCGGGGAACGGGGAGCTGTTTTTT. Its protein is CATSRDLGLAGNGELFF.

This chain joins TRBV30 and TRBJ2-2, with D possibly TRBD1 on 5 matching bases. The CDR3 totals 12 residues. Trimming shortened V by 8 bases and J by 3 bases, and 10 bases separated the two germline ends. Germline V gene data show CDR1 as GTSNPN and CDR2 as SVGIG (reference sequence). CDR3 sequence (DNA): TGTGCCGGACACGGATACACCGGGGAGCTGTTTTTT. It is translated as CAGHGYTGELFF. Supplemented by reference TRBV30 and TRBJ2-2, the full variable domain reads SQTIHQWPATLVQPVGSPLSLECTVEGTSNPNLYWYRQAAGRGLQLLFYSVGIGQISSEVPQNLSASRPQDRQFILSSKKLLLSDSGFYLCAGHGYTGELFFGEGSRLTVL.

The rearrangement uses TRBV6-1 and TRBJ2-7, with D possibly being TRBD2 (6 bases). CDR1 MNHNS and CDR2 SASEGT come from the germline V gene. This CDR3 region has 11 residues. V was pared by 7 bases and J by 4 bases, with 8 bases between. CDR3 amino acids: CASIRGYEQYF. The CDR3, as DNA: TGTGCCAGCATCCGGGGGTACGAGCAGTACTTC.

This clonotype was detected only a few times. This rearrangement joins TRBV7-8 to TRBJ2-6; tentative D call: TRBD1 (6 bases). The CDR3 consists of 18 residues. The germline gives CDR1 SGHVS, CDR2 FQNEAQ. V shed 5 bases and J shed 0 bases, with 17 bases lying between them. The CDR3 bases are TGTGCCAGCAGCGTACAGGGCTTTCTAGGCTCTGGGGCCAACGTCCTGACTTTC. It codes for CASSVQGFLGSGANVLTF.

This clonotype was detected only a few times. The gene calls are TRBV29-1 and TRBJ2-5, with 9 bases lining up with TRBD2. The CDR3 length is 16 residues. Germline CDR1 SQVTM, CDR2 ANQGSEA. V lost 0 bases to trimming and J lost 2 bases; unmatched junction nucleotides: 7. CDR3 DNA sequence: TGCAGCGTTGAAGAAGGTAGCGGGGGCCTACAAGAGACCCAGTACTTC. Translated: CSVEEGSGGLQETQYF.